The sequence of this T cell receptor beta chain was determined in a study of blood T cell repertoires in COVID-19. As for the study in general: Nucleic acid was either cDNA or gDNA, and it came from T cells, B-cell-depleted T cells, or PBMCs.

TCRdb keeps only in-frame clones here, not all; method: immunoSEQ multiplex PCR. Of 270,000 or so clones in the sample, under 90% are singletons; the top ten hold around 3.2%. Germline lookup yields CDR1 SGHTS and CDR2 YDEGEE. Trimming pared 0 bases from V and 5 bases from J, leaving 5 bases between. The CDR3 loop spans 12 amino acids. The rearrangement joins TRBV5-8 to TRBJ2-5, with D uncertain. The receptor was derived from a woman under 30 with acute or convalescent COVID-19. Sequenced: peripheral blood. CDR3 protein: CASSLAMETQYF. CDR3 bases: TGTGCCAGCAGCTTGGCCATGGAGACCCAGTACTTC.